This TCR beta chain was identified during a study of neurological immune-mediated disorders (dated by TCRdb to between 2019 and 2020). Context from the whole study: Among the approximately 34 multiple sclerosis patients, 31 had relapsing-remitting MS and 3 had secondary progressive MS. Peripheral blood TCR-beta repertoires from HTLV-I-associated myelopathy (HAM/TSP) patients, multiple sclerosis patients and healthy controls were compared by UMI-based sequencing. Longitudinal samples, technical triplicates and paired sorted CD4+ and CD8+ T-cell subsets, alongside PBMC samples, were included among the roughly 97 TCR-beta libraries. The cohort included approximately 70 subjects: approximately 15 with HAM/TSP, some 34 with multiple sclerosis, and 20 healthy controls.

CDR1 SGHVS and CDR2 FQNEAQ are derived from the germline V gene. Inclusive of the bounding cysteine and phenylalanine, the CDR3 is 14 residues long. Only CDR3 DNA is held: 42 bases, read in frame from base 1. The V end loses 5 bases and the J end loses 4 bases, and a stretch of 12 bases separates them. cDNA synthesis used template-switch 5'RACE with a primer carrying a 10-nucleotide random unique molecular identifier tagging each TCR transcript. Every sequencing run covered 15-18 subjects and yielded more than 160 million TCR-beta sequences. The RNeasy kit was used to extract total RNA. The KAPA Real-time Library Amplification kit was used to amplify TCR-beta VDJ regions with primers for the TCR constant region and the 5'RACE anchor. Sample indexes and Illumina adaptors were added in a first PCR, and a second PCR then increased library yield. The roughly 650 bp TCR product was size-selected on a 2% E-gel SizeSelection system after Ampure bead purification. Library quality was checked on a Bioanalyzer, concentration was measured with Qubit, and libraries were quantified with the Kapa Library Quantification kit before pooling. Libraries were sequenced paired-end 2 x 150 bp on an Illumina HiSeq 2500. To increase sequence diversity, about 23-30% phiX was spiked into each library pool. Per the authors' processing: The UMI-based MiGEC pipeline processed quality-filtered reads and removed over 75% of raw TCR sequences during error correction. VDJ genes were aligned to IMGT germline references, and clonotypes were defined by unique CDR3 amino acid sequence plus V-J genes. Clonal expansion, Shannon diversity and CDR3 relatedness were evaluated with VDJtools (CalcPairwiseDistances, ClusterSamples), while phylogenetic trees were built in CLCbio workbench. Expanded clones were defined as having at least 8 unique UMIs, based on coefficient-of-variation modelling across technical triplicates. TCRdb reworked the public reads: Q25 trimming with fastp, MiXCR clone assembly, productive beta chains retained. All rows with the same CDR3 protein become a single entry with the most common DNA and genes. These V and J calls are TCRdb output, not the study's own analysis. For this sample there are more than 40,000 distinct CDR3 sequences; 2.5% to 3.5% appear just once. Of the sample, roughly 16% is held by the ten largest clones.

Study-wide findings and limitations: Expanded clones from different subjects shared no identical CDR3 amino acid sequences, which suggests that TCR-beta repertoires were private in all groups. The highest TCR clonal expansion was observed in HAM/TSP patients, whereas the lowest was observed in MS patients, even when compared with healthy controls. No clinical or MRI features were associated with the MS cluster, and the authors said that larger cohorts are needed. In phylogenetic analysis, the repertoires of 18 of 34 MS patients grouped into a cluster of related CDR3 sequences, which suggests a possible signature at the repertoire level.

This clonotype occurred many times. What antigen it recognizes has not been identified. Base qualities were left out, and no much larger clone turns up one base away. For unsorted PBMC libraries, 2 million PBMCs were used after storage in RNAlater at -80 degrees C until RNA extraction. The multiple sclerosis patients were enrolled in a US clinical protocol that used magnetic resonance imaging to evaluate disease progression. Peripheral blood underwent Ficoll-Hypaque density gradient centrifugation to isolate PBMCs, which were then cryopreserved in liquid nitrogen. This chain is built from TRBV7-8 and TRBJ2-1; confidence is insufficient to name the D gene. Sequencing input: PBMCs. The origin of this receptor is a woman in her 50s with multiple sclerosis. CDR3 protein: CASSVFGVYNEQFF. The nucleotides read TGTGCCAGCAGCGTCTTTGGGGTATACAATGAGCAGTTCTTC.